Listed below are T cell receptor beta chains from one sample, sequenced in a study of Tregs in tolerant kidney transplant recipients. Method: immunoSEQ multiplex PCR; TCRdb's copy keeps in-frame clones and lacks some. Of around 63,000 clones listed, approximately 83% were seen once; the top ten hold around 1.9%. This specimen consisted of Tregs from blood, obtained before the transplant. Receptors originate from a human donor who received a combined kidney and bone marrow transplant. The CDR3 runs from the conserved cysteine through the conserved F or W. Fields, in order: D gene, J gene, clone size, V gene, CDR3 protein, CDR3 DNA. D genes are given only for firm matches. Where a row states a size, it is once, few, many or the class of an expanded clone; other rows omit it.

d_call: -
j_call: TRBJ1-1
clone_size: -
v_call: TRBV5-5
cdr3_aa: CASSVTGPLGDEAFF
cdr3_nt: TGTGCCAGCAGCGTCACGGGACCCTTAGGAGATGAAGCTTTCTTT

d_call: -
j_call: TRBJ1-5
clone_size: -
v_call: TRBV10-3
cdr3_aa: CAISEGGDSNQPQHF
cdr3_nt: TGTGCCATCAGTGAAGGGGGAGATAGCAATCAGCCCCAGCATTTT

d_call: -
j_call: TRBJ2-3
clone_size: -
v_call: TRBV5-4
cdr3_aa: CASSLRGAVDTQYF
cdr3_nt: TGTGCCAGCAGCTTGAGGGGGGCGGTAGATACGCAGTATTTT

d_call: -
j_call: TRBJ2-3
clone_size: -
v_call: TRBV6-1
cdr3_aa: CASSETSDTQYF
cdr3_nt: TGTGCCAGCAGTGAAACATCCGATACGCAGTATTTT

d_call: TRBD1
j_call: TRBJ1-3
clone_size: once
v_call: TRBV29-1
cdr3_aa: CSVRTGSGNTIYF
cdr3_nt: TGCAGCGTTAGGACAGGCTCTGGAAACACCATATATTTT

d_call: TRBD1
j_call: TRBJ1-2
clone_size: -
v_call: TRBV2
cdr3_aa: CASSEATGKTPYGYTF
cdr3_nt: TGTGCCAGCAGTGAAGCGACAGGGAAGACTCCCTATGGCTACACCTTC

d_call: -
j_call: TRBJ1-2
clone_size: -
v_call: TRBV10-3
cdr3_aa: CAISESRGLYGYTF
cdr3_nt: TGTGCCATCAGTGAGTCGAGGGGCCTATATGGCTACACCTTC

d_call: -
j_call: TRBJ2-3
clone_size: -
v_call: TRBV6-5
cdr3_aa: CASSYARRSPTDTQYF
cdr3_nt: TGTGCCAGCAGTTACGCCCGGCGGAGCCCCACAGATACGCAGTATTTT

d_call: -
j_call: TRBJ2-3
clone_size: -
v_call: TRBV5-1
cdr3_aa: CASSRNLEDTQYF
cdr3_nt: TGCGCCAGCAGCAGGAATTTAGAAGATACGCAGTATTTT

d_call: -
j_call: TRBJ1-1
clone_size: -
v_call: TRBV7-9
cdr3_aa: CASSFPPGMVNTEAFF
cdr3_nt: TGTGCCAGCAGCTTCCCCCCGGGAATGGTGAACACTGAAGCTTTCTTT

d_call: TRBD2
j_call: TRBJ2-3
clone_size: -
v_call: TRBV28
cdr3_aa: CASSPSGPNRDTQYF
cdr3_nt: TGTGCCAGCAGTCCTAGCGGTCCAAATCGGGATACGCAGTATTTT

d_call: TRBD1
j_call: TRBJ1-1
clone_size: once
v_call: TRBV7-8
cdr3_aa: CASSSDLREGAAFF
cdr3_nt: TGTGCCAGCAGCTCCGACCTCCGTGAGGGGGCTGCTTTCTTT

d_call: TRBD1
j_call: TRBJ2-3
clone_size: few
v_call: TRBV5-1
cdr3_aa: CASTRTGGRTDTQYF
cdr3_nt: TGCGCCAGCACCAGGACAGGGGGGCGCACAGATACGCAGTATTTT

d_call: TRBD1
j_call: TRBJ2-3
clone_size: -
v_call: TRBV4-3
cdr3_aa: CASSSTHTGGTDTQYF
cdr3_nt: TGCGCCAGCAGCTCAACACACACAGGGGGCACAGATACGCAGTATTTT

d_call: -
j_call: TRBJ1-2
clone_size: -
v_call: TRBV28
cdr3_aa: CASSLFAAGGGYTF
cdr3_nt: TGTGCCAGCAGTTTATTTGCAGCTGGAGGGGGCTACACCTTC

d_call: -
j_call: TRBJ2-5
clone_size: -
v_call: TRBV9
cdr3_aa: CASSEMLGSRETQYF
cdr3_nt: TGTGCCAGCAGCGAGATGCTAGGGTCTAGAGAGACCCAGTACTTC

d_call: TRBD1
j_call: TRBJ1-2
clone_size: -
v_call: TRBV30
cdr3_aa: CAWSVVRGGQGFNYGYTF
cdr3_nt: TGTGCCTGGAGTGTAGTGAGAGGGGGACAGGGGTTTAACTATGGCTACACCTTC

d_call: -
j_call: TRBJ1-2
clone_size: once
v_call: TRBV5-1
cdr3_aa: CASSPTGYGSYTF
cdr3_nt: TGCGCCAGCAGCCCCACAGGGTATGGAAGCTACACCTTC

d_call: -
j_call: TRBJ2-3
clone_size: once
v_call: TRBV5-1
cdr3_aa: CASTQHGTDTQYF
cdr3_nt: TGCGCCAGCACGCAACATGGCACAGATACGCAGTATTTT

d_call: -
j_call: TRBJ2-7
clone_size: -
v_call: TRBV6-6
cdr3_aa: CASSKGRYEQYF
cdr3_nt: TGTGCCAGCAGTAAAGGGCGCTACGAGCAGTACTTC

d_call: TRBD2
j_call: TRBJ2-7
clone_size: -
v_call: TRBV27
cdr3_aa: CASSLIAGVSYEQYF
cdr3_nt: TGTGCCAGCAGTTTGATAGCGGGAGTATCCTACGAGCAGTACTTC

d_call: -
j_call: TRBJ2-7
clone_size: -
v_call: TRBV15
cdr3_aa: CATSRVGSYEQYF
cdr3_nt: TGTGCCACCAGCAGAGTCGGGAGCTACGAGCAGTACTTC

d_call: -
j_call: TRBJ1-5
clone_size: -
v_call: TRBV2
cdr3_aa: CASAPGWASNQPQHF
cdr3_nt: TGTGCCAGCGCACCAGGGTGGGCGAGCAATCAGCCCCAGCATTTT

d_call: -
j_call: TRBJ1-1
clone_size: once
v_call: TRBV4-1
cdr3_aa: CASSQEPPGAKGNTEAFF
cdr3_nt: TGCGCCAGCAGCCAAGAACCTCCGGGGGCGAAGGGGAACACTGAAGCTTTCTTT

d_call: -
j_call: TRBJ1-1
clone_size: -
v_call: TRBV7-9
cdr3_aa: CASSLTAGATEAFF
cdr3_nt: TGTGCCAGCAGCTTAACGGCAGGGGCCACTGAAGCTTTCTTT

d_call: TRBD2
j_call: TRBJ2-7
clone_size: -
v_call: TRBV7-6
cdr3_aa: CASSFLTGRAYEQYF
cdr3_nt: TGTGCCAGCAGCTTCCTAACGGGGAGGGCCTACGAGCAGTACTTC

d_call: -
j_call: TRBJ1-6
clone_size: -
v_call: TRBV19
cdr3_aa: CASSRSSYNSPLHF
cdr3_nt: TGTGCCAGTAGTCGCAGCTCCTATAATTCACCCCTCCACTTT

d_call: -
j_call: TRBJ1-1
clone_size: -
v_call: TRBV25-1
cdr3_aa: CASSELGTSTEAFF
cdr3_nt: TGTGCCAGCAGTGAATTGGGTACCTCCACTGAAGCTTTCTTT

d_call: TRBD1
j_call: TRBJ2-1
clone_size: -
v_call: TRBV28
cdr3_aa: CASSSPGTGQDNEQFF
cdr3_nt: TGTGCCAGCAGTTCCCCCGGGACAGGGCAGGACAATGAGCAGTTCTTC

d_call: -
j_call: TRBJ2-3
clone_size: -
v_call: TRBV28
cdr3_aa: CASSLARAYLADTQYF
cdr3_nt: TGTGCCAGCAGTTTGGCCAGGGCATATCTGGCAGATACGCAGTATTTT

d_call: TRBD1
j_call: TRBJ1-6
clone_size: -
v_call: TRBV19
cdr3_aa: CASSLATGGRGSPLHF
cdr3_nt: TGTGCCAGTAGTCTGGCGACAGGGGGCCGCGGTTCACCCCTCCACTTT

d_call: -
j_call: TRBJ2-3
clone_size: once
v_call: TRBV7-9
cdr3_aa: CASSLGLISTDTQYF
cdr3_nt: TGTGCCAGCAGCTTAGGGCTCATTAGCACAGATACGCAGTATTTT

d_call: -
j_call: TRBJ1-6
clone_size: once
v_call: TRBV19
cdr3_aa: CASRRALGNSPLHF
cdr3_nt: TGTGCCAGTAGGCGGGCGTTGGGGAATTCACCCCTCCACTTT

d_call: TRBD1
j_call: TRBJ1-1
clone_size: once
v_call: TRBV6-6
cdr3_aa: CASRTGAGTEAFF
cdr3_nt: TGTGCCAGCCGTACAGGGGCGGGGACTGAAGCTTTCTTT

d_call: -
j_call: TRBJ2-7
clone_size: -
v_call: TRBV7-2
cdr3_aa: CASSSDTSSYEQYF
cdr3_nt: TGTGCCAGCAGCTCGGACACGAGCTCCTACGAGCAGTACTTC

d_call: -
j_call: TRBJ2-7
clone_size: -
v_call: TRBV18
cdr3_aa: CASSPSGQYEQYF
cdr3_nt: TGTGCCAGCTCACCGTCCGGACAATACGAGCAGTACTTC

d_call: -
j_call: TRBJ2-7
clone_size: -
v_call: TRBV7-2
cdr3_aa: CASSNMLEKFSYEQYF
cdr3_nt: TGTGCCAGCAGCAACATGCTTGAAAAGTTCTCCTACGAGCAGTACTTC

d_call: -
j_call: TRBJ2-5
clone_size: -
v_call: TRBV18
cdr3_aa: CASSPFGGSETQYF
cdr3_nt: TGTGCCAGCTCACCGTTTGGGGGCTCGGAGACCCAGTACTTC

d_call: TRBD1
j_call: TRBJ2-7
clone_size: -
v_call: TRBV6-5
cdr3_aa: CASSPGQGDEQYF
cdr3_nt: TGTGCCAGCAGTCCGGGACAGGGTGACGAGCAGTACTTC

d_call: -
j_call: TRBJ1-1
clone_size: -
v_call: TRBV19
cdr3_aa: CASGGPRADTEAFF
cdr3_nt: TGTGCCAGTGGGGGCCCTAGGGCGGACACTGAAGCTTTCTTT

d_call: -
j_call: TRBJ2-3
clone_size: -
v_call: TRBV29-1
cdr3_aa: CSVGGTPDVDTQYF
cdr3_nt: TGCAGCGTTGGAGGGACACCCGATGTAGATACGCAGTATTTT

d_call: -
j_call: TRBJ1-1
clone_size: -
v_call: TRBV6-5
cdr3_aa: CASSYPTQGNTEAFF
cdr3_nt: TGTGCCAGCAGTTACCCGACACAGGGGAACACTGAAGCTTTCTTT

d_call: -
j_call: TRBJ2-4
clone_size: -
v_call: TRBV4-1
cdr3_aa: CASSQDLASRYF
cdr3_nt: TGCGCCAGCAGCCAAGACCTCGCTTCTCGGTACTTC

d_call: -
j_call: TRBJ2-2
clone_size: -
v_call: TRBV12-5
cdr3_aa: CASARMPSGELFF
cdr3_nt: TGTGCTAGTGCTCGTATGCCCAGCGGGGAGCTGTTTTTT

d_call: TRBD1
j_call: TRBJ1-6
clone_size: -
v_call: TRBV5-5
cdr3_aa: CASSSLPRDRGRSPLHF
cdr3_nt: TGTGCCAGCAGCTCCCTTCCCCGGGACAGGGGGCGATCACCCCTCCACTTT

d_call: -
j_call: TRBJ2-1
clone_size: -
v_call: TRBV6-5
cdr3_aa: CASSSGSLSYNEQFF
cdr3_nt: TGTGCCAGCAGTTCCGGCAGTCTCTCCTACAATGAGCAGTTCTTC

d_call: TRBD1
j_call: TRBJ2-7
clone_size: -
v_call: TRBV30
cdr3_aa: CAWSIIGTGKAYEQYF
cdr3_nt: TGTGCCTGGAGCATCATCGGGACAGGGAAAGCCTACGAGCAGTACTTC

d_call: -
j_call: TRBJ2-6
clone_size: -
v_call: TRBV19
cdr3_aa: CASRTASSGANVLTF
cdr3_nt: TGTGCCAGTCGCACGGCTAGCTCTGGGGCCAACGTCCTGACTTTC

d_call: TRBD1
j_call: TRBJ1-2
clone_size: -
v_call: TRBV5-6
cdr3_aa: CASSPDRSGYTF
cdr3_nt: TGTGCCAGCAGCCCGGACAGGTCTGGCTACACCTTC

d_call: -
j_call: TRBJ2-2
clone_size: few
v_call: TRBV5-1
cdr3_aa: CASSPQVTAGELFF
cdr3_nt: TGCGCCAGCAGCCCCCAGGTGACCGCCGGGGAGCTGTTTTTT

d_call: TRBD2
j_call: TRBJ2-5
clone_size: -
v_call: TRBV2
cdr3_aa: CASSEAWRGGRETQYF
cdr3_nt: TGTGCCAGCAGTGAAGCATGGCGGGGGGGTCGTGAGACCCAGTACTTC

d_call: -
j_call: TRBJ2-3
clone_size: -
v_call: TRBV28
cdr3_aa: CASRSGLGADTQYF
cdr3_nt: TGTGCCAGCCGCTCGGGTCTGGGGGCAGATACGCAGTATTTT

d_call: -
j_call: TRBJ2-7
clone_size: -
v_call: TRBV14
cdr3_aa: CASSPIQGLSYEQYF
cdr3_nt: TGTGCCAGCAGCCCTATACAGGGCCTCTCCTACGAGCAGTACTTC

d_call: TRBD1
j_call: TRBJ2-3
clone_size: once
v_call: TRBV4-1
cdr3_aa: CASSRTTGGVGDTQYF
cdr3_nt: TGCGCCAGCAGCCGTACTACAGGGGGCGTAGGGGATACGCAGTATTTT

d_call: TRBD1
j_call: TRBJ2-3
clone_size: -
v_call: TRBV19
cdr3_aa: CASSARTGPPPDTQYF
cdr3_nt: TGTGCCAGTAGTGCCCGGACAGGTCCCCCCCCAGATACGCAGTATTTT

d_call: -
j_call: TRBJ1-2
clone_size: -
v_call: TRBV19
cdr3_aa: CASRAGAIYGYTF
cdr3_nt: TGTGCCAGTAGGGCAGGGGCGATCTATGGCTACACCTTC

d_call: TRBD2
j_call: TRBJ2-3
clone_size: -
v_call: TRBV5-8
cdr3_aa: CASSRAGFSTDTQYF
cdr3_nt: TGTGCCAGCAGCCGAGCGGGGTTTAGCACAGATACGCAGTATTTT

d_call: -
j_call: TRBJ2-7
clone_size: -
v_call: TRBV2
cdr3_aa: CASSRKPGEQYF
cdr3_nt: TGTGCCAGCAGCAGAAAGCCCGGGGAGCAGTACTTC

d_call: -
j_call: TRBJ2-3
clone_size: few
v_call: TRBV9
cdr3_aa: CASSTLSRDTQYF
cdr3_nt: TGTGCCAGCAGCACCTTAAGCCGAGATACGCAGTATTTT